This TCR beta chain was sequenced for a study of beta chain features in type 1 diabetes. Study overall: Sorted cells, approximately 110 million in number, were examined across all samples. Study-wide points: High TCR expression in some cells could lead to their over-representation in cDNA sequencing. Sampled from patients, naive, central memory and Treg TCRB repertoires appeared more similar than those sampled from healthy donors. Researchers report that Type 1 diabetes patients had moderately but significantly shorter TCRB CDR3s across all four CD4+ subsets.

The V end was cut by 1 base, the J end by 8 bases, with 12 bases between. CDR1 SGHKS and CDR2 YYEKEE come from the germline V gene (reference sequence). The CDR3 has 13 amino acids. Notes on this clone: What it binds is not known.

Every bit of the isolated RNA underwent reverse transcription, so sequencing read expressed TCRB transcripts. Sequenced naive, central memory and regulatory T cell samples produced an average of roughly 3.5 million reads. Libraries were prepared by immunoSEQ multiplex PCR; TCRdb keeps only in-frame clonotypes and omits some of them. The sample has about 280,000 clones; about 15% are singletons. The origin of this receptor is a man aged 18 to 29 with type 1 diabetes. The chain uses TRBV5-5 and TRBJ2-5; tentatively, D is TRBD2 (5 bases). The sample was naive CD4+ T cells from blood. CDR3 region: CASSLTSLRTQYF. The DNA of the CDR3 is TGTGCCAGCAGCTTGACTAGTTTGAGAACCCAGTACTTC.